Given below is one TCR beta chain in context. Methods used by the authors: Reference gene primer amplification yielded estimated nucleated cell counts. The assay was immunoSEQ multiplex PCR, and TCRdb's table has in-frame clones only and misses some. Clone size and V and J calls were adopted from that table, with D and trimming inferred from the DNA. This table has under 250,000 clones, roughly 85% appearing once. The data were taken from a study of blood T cell repertoires in COVID-19. Study context: Donors in the United States, Italy and Spain gave samples during acute or convalescent COVID-19. PBMCs, B-cell-depleted T cells, or T cells were the source of the cDNA or gDNA that made up the material.

The CDR3 spans 18 residues. The germline gives CDR1 MGHRA, CDR2 YSYEKL. J was trimmed by 4 bases and V by 3 bases; bases with no gene match: 15. The specimen was peripheral blood. The chain is built from TRBV4-1 and TRBJ2-7; 10 positions agree with TRBD1. The receptor's source is a middle-aged woman with active or convalescent COVID-19. The CDR3 DNA reads TGCGCCAGCAGCCAGCGTACAAGTATGGGGGACAGGGGATACGAGCAGTACTTC. Its translation is CASSQRTSMGDRGYEQYF.